Shown below are 17 T cell receptor beta chains from a single sample sequenced in a study of shared clonotypes between healthy human individuals. Profiling relied on immunoSEQ multiplex PCR, and the TCRdb table lists in-frame clones only, not all of them. Found here are about 2 million clones, 85% to 95% of them singletons; the top ten hold 0.1% to 0.15%. Input material: naive CD4+ T cells sorted from blood. As to subset: CD45RA+ positively selected. These receptors all stem from a man aged 18 to 30 in good health.

This clone was found once. The V gene is TRBV6-1, the J gene TRBJ1-4; D is unclear. CDR1 is MNHNS and CDR2 is SASEGT in the germline V gene. V lost 2 bases and J lost 6, with 16 bases in between. This CDR3 is 16 amino acids long. Here the CDR3 DNA reads TGTGCCAGCAGTGAACTAAGGGCGTCTCTTGATGAAAAACTGTTTTTT. This codes for CASSELRASLDEKLFF.

Of note for this clone: The sample contains more than one DNA sequence encoding this CDR3. The rearrangement links TRBV5-1 to TRBJ1-4; a possible D gene is TRBD1 (6 bases). The CDR3 extends over 15 amino acids. V was clipped by 4 bases and J by 2 bases, with 12 bases between them. Germline CDR1 is SGHRS and CDR2 is YFSETQ. The CDR3 bases are TGCGCCAGCAGCCTCGGCGGGGGCACTAATGAAAAACTGTTTTTT. This gives the protein CASSLGGGTNEKLFF.

The rearrangement links TRBV7-9 to TRBJ2-7, with 9 bases lining up with TRBD1. CDR1 and CDR2 from the germline V gene are SEHNR and FQNEAQ (reference sequence). The CDR3 is 16 amino acids. The V segment lost 5 bases and the J segment 3 bases; nucleotides outside the gene matches: 11. CDR3: CASSPQGALGNYEQYF. CDR3 sequence (DNA): TGTGCCAGCAGCCCACAGGGGGCGCTGGGAAACTACGAGCAGTACTTC.

Points on this clone: Other DNA variants within this sample encode the same CDR3. The chain links TRBV7-9 to TRBJ2-5; D assignment may be TRBD1 or TRBD2 (6 bases each). CDR1 SEHNR and CDR2 FQNEAQ come from the germline V gene (reference sequence). This CDR3 has 13 residues. V was clipped by 8 bases and J by 2 bases, with 12 bases between them. The CDR3: CASSRGGQETQYF. The DNA for the CDR3 is TGTGCCAGCTCTAGAGGGGGGCAAGAGACCCAGTACTTC.

V gene TRBV7-2 combines with J gene TRBJ2-7; 9 nucleotides agree with TRBD1. CDR3 size: 14 residues. Germline CDR1 SGHTA, CDR2 FQGNSA. V gave up 6 bases and J gave up 5 bases; unmatched junction bases: 8. The CDR3 loop reads CASRLQGAQDEQYF. DNA of the CDR3: TGTGCCAGCAGATTACAGGGGGCGCAGGACGAGCAGTACTTC. The entire variable domain, with the rest obtained from reference TRBV7-2 and TRBJ2-7, is as follows: GAGVSQSPSNKVTEKGKDVELRCDPISGHTALYWYRQSLGQGLEFLIYFQGNSAPDKSGLPSDRFSAERTGGSVSTLTIQRTQQEDSAVYLCASRLQGAQDEQYFGPGTRLTVT.

V is TRBV7-2 and J is TRBJ2-7, with TRBD1 identical over 8 bases. V lost 5 bases, J lost 3 bases, and 9 bases stayed unmatched. CDR3 size: 15 residues. In germline, CDR1 is SGHTA, CDR2 FQGNSA. CDR3 sequence (DNA): TGTGCCAGCAGCCAAGGACAGGGTTGGAACTACGAGCAGTACTTC. It specifies CASSQGQGWNYEQYF. Variable domain in full (rest from reference TRBV7-2 and TRBJ2-7): GAGVSQSPSNKVTEKGKDVELRCDPISGHTALYWYRQSLGQGLEFLIYFQGNSAPDKSGLPSDRFSAERTGGSVSTLTIQRTQQEDSAVYLCASSQGQGWNYEQYFGPGTRLTVT.

This sequence joins TRBV5-5 and TRBJ2-7; 10 bases fit TRBD2. V trimming: 0 bases; J trimming: 9 bases; junction bases outside the gene matches: 12. Looked up from germline, CDR1 is SGHKS and CDR2 is YYEKEE (reference sequence). The CDR3 length is 16 residues. CDR3 bases: TGTGCCAGCAGCTTGGCCGGGGCTAGCGGGGGAAAATCGCAGTACTTC. Translation: CASSLAGASGGKSQYF.

The DNA of the CDR3 is TGTGCCAGCAGCCCGGAAGGGACAGGGACCTACGAGCAGTACTTC. Protein product: CASSPEGTGTYEQYF. This chain links TRBV5-4 with TRBJ2-7; 9 bases line up with TRBD1. The germline V gene encodes CDR1 SGHNT and CDR2 YYREEE (reference sequence). V dropped 4 bases and J dropped 2; count of bases not matched to a gene: 7. CDR3 length: 15 amino acids. The full variable domain, with the rest looked up from reference TRBV5-4 and TRBJ2-7, is ETGVTQSPTHLIKTRGQQVTLRCSSQSGHNTVSWYQQALGQGPQFIFQYYREEENGRGNFPPRFSGLQFPNYSSELNVNALELDDSALYLCASSPEGTGTYEQYFGPGTRLTVT.

CDR3 sequence (DNA): TGTGCCAGCAGCCCGGGGACGGGTTGGGCCTACGAGCAGTACTTC. This sequence encodes CASSPGTGWAYEQYF. The genes are TRBV5-4 and TRBJ2-7; perhaps D is TRBD1 or TRBD2 (5 bases each). The CDR3 is 15 residues long. V was pared by 4 bases and J by 2 bases, with 16 bases between. The germline V gene encodes CDR1 SGHNT and CDR2 YYREEE (reference sequence).

The chain recombines TRBV5-1 with TRBJ2-2; 9 bases are a match to TRBD2. V dropped 1 base and J dropped 9; count of bases not matched to a gene: 7. The CDR3 is made up of 15 amino acids. CDR1 is SGHRS, CDR2 YFSETQ, per germline. The CDR3: CASSLSSGGVRELFF. DNA for the CDR3: TGCGCCAGCAGCTTGAGTAGCGGGGGAGTCAGGGAGCTGTTTTTT.

On this clone: The sample has other DNA sequences that encode this CDR3 too. This chain uses TRBV2 with TRBJ2-2; no clear D gene. The V gene's germline CDR1 is SNHLY and CDR2 FYNNEI. The ends were cut back, 4 bases at V and 0 bases at J, with 0 bases in the middle. The CDR3 has 12 residues. The CDR3 region is CASSANTGELFF. CDR3 nucleotides: TGTGCCAGCAGTGCGAACACCGGGGAGCTGTTTTTT.

This sequence joins TRBV9 and TRBJ1-3; D gene ambiguous. Trimming removed 0 bases from V and 4 bases from J, with 8 bases in between. Per the germline V gene, CDR1 is SGDLS and CDR2 is YYNGEE. CDR3 length: 14 residues. CDR3 sequence (DNA): TGTGCCAGCAGCGTAGATGTGGGGGGAAACACCATATATTTT. The encoded protein is CASSVDVGGNTIYF.

The rearrangement uses TRBV7-2 and TRBJ1-5, with TRBD1 matching over 8 bases. CDR1 is SGHTA, CDR2 FQGNSA, per germline. This CDR3 is built from 18 residues. The trim removed 1 base at V and 0 bases at J, leaving 8 bases unmatched. CDR3 nucleotide sequence: TGTGCCAGCAGCTTAGTTTTCCGGACAGGGAATAGCAATCAGCCCCAGCATTTT. Protein sequence: CASSLVFRTGNSNQPQHF.

In the case of this clone: Just one base apart from a much larger clone, this may be a read error. Other DNA sequences in this sample translate to the same CDR3. The CDR3 reads CASSLGQNQPQHF. DNA of the CDR3: TGCGCCAGCAGCTTGGGACAAAATCAGCCCCAGCATTTT. The chain carries TRBV5-1 and TRBJ1-5; D unresolved. The CDR3 spans 13 residues. CDR1 is SGHRS and CDR2 is YFSETQ in the germline V gene. Trimming cost V 0 bases and J 4 bases, with 5 bases left between them.

In this sample, this clone turned up once. The V and J genes are TRBV7-9 and TRBJ1-4; TRBD1 aligns across 8 bases. The CDR3 is 15 residues long. Trimming took 3 bases from V and 3 from J; bases not matched to a gene: 3. Germline CDR1 is SEHNR and CDR2 is FQNEAQ (reference sequence). In DNA, the CDR3 is TGTGCCAGCAGCTTGATACAGGGGGCTAATGAAAAACTGTTTTTT. This gives the protein CASSLIQGANEKLFF.

The chain carries TRBV5-1 and TRBJ2-3; 9 nucleotides line up with TRBD1. CDR1 and CDR2 from the germline V gene are SGHRS and YFSETQ. Trimming at V came to 4 bases and at J to 5 bases, leaving 5 bases not matched to a gene. The CDR3 has 14 amino acids. CDR3 in amino acids: CASSRGQGIDTQYF. DNA of the CDR3: TGCGCCAGCAGCCGGGGACAGGGAATAGATACGCAGTATTTT.

The V gene is TRBV5-6, the J gene TRBJ1-2, with a possible D match to TRBD1 (6 bases). Between the trimmed V and J ends, which lost 6 bases and 9 bases, there was a span of 27 bases. Germline values: CDR1 SGHDT, CDR2 YYEEEE. The CDR3 length is 16 residues. CDR3 sequence (DNA): TGTGCCAGCACTCGGAGGGGCAGGCCGCAGGGGATGAGCTACACCTTC. Translating it yields CASTRRGRPQGMSYTF. Supplemented by reference TRBV5-6 and TRBJ1-2, the full variable domain reads DAGVTQSPTHLIKTRGQQVTLRCSPKSGHDTVSWYQQALGQGPQFIFQYYEEEERQRGNFPDRFSGHQFPNYSSELNVNALLLGDSALYLCASTRRGRPQGMSYTFGSGTRLTVV.